Described below is a single T cell receptor beta chain sequence and its context. This clone was recorded only once. Which antigen it targets is not known. No clone much larger than this one lies a single base away; base qualities are absent. CD8 naive samples were CD45RO-negative cells positively selected for CCR7, giving a CD45RA+CCR7+ population that excluded TemRA cells. Donors were healthy HIV-negative adults with no recently reported acute infections or vaccinations. Only Caucasian adults living in Nashville, Tennessee, USA were represented among the donors. After blood collection by leukapheresis, PBMCs were isolated using Ficoll-Histopaque density gradient centrifugation and then cryopreserved in the vapor phase of liquid nitrogen. Analytical flow cytometry was used to check the purity and quantity of each magnetically sorted T cell population. Each sorted fraction had its genomic DNA isolated and then quantified by UV absorbance on a Nanodrop 2000c.

The sample belongs to a study of shared clonotypes between healthy human individuals (dated by TCRdb to about 2020). Turning to the overall study: The cohort comprised a couple of women and a few men aged 18 to 49 years. To increase sequencing depth and limit assay-specific biases, different laboratories used diverse techniques to prepare libraries and sequence TCR repertoires. For each donor, CD4 naive and CD4 memory were each run on three plates, CD8 naive on two plates, and CD8 memory on one plate. Between about 0.8 and 8.9 billion PBMCs per donor were obtained by leukapheresis. To estimate repertoire size and how much clonotype sharing occurs between individuals, the study deeply sequenced the blood TCR repertoires of several healthy adults. Summary of the overall study and its limitations: Even with the large sequencing depth, rarefaction of the sorted-subset datasets indicated that sequencing was incomplete. Clonotypes shared by all four sorted-subset donors showed higher generation probabilities than non-shared clonotypes. Sampling was restricted to blood, and TCR repertoires in tissues likely differ from the TCR repertoires found in blood. Pairwise subsampling indicated that sequencing depth was expected to affect the degree of clonotype sharing among donors. Estimated clonotype richness was generally larger for naive than for memory subsets. The genetic and exposure-history diversity represented was limited by the small number of donors. When a few donors were compared, the shared fraction of clonotypes was 5% to 6.5% for naive CD4, approximately 3.5% for naive CD8, 2.3% for memory CD4, and 0.4% for memory CD8.

Including cysteine and phenylalanine, the CDR3 has 18 amino acids. The DNA shown is the 54-base CDR3, in frame from base 1. The CDR1 and CDR2 encoded by the germline V gene are SGHRS and YFSETQ. Trimming accounts for 4 bases at V and 1 base at J, while the number of junction bases matched to no gene is 14. Using the deep immunoSEQ assay, multiplex PCR amplified TCR CDR3 regions from genomic DNA. Extracted genomic DNA from each cell subset was distributed evenly across all wells of several immunoSEQ 96-well plates, and each plate was treated as a replicate. For sorted subsets, about 210 ng of genomic DNA, equivalent to 25,000 to 35,000 T cell genomes, went into each replicate PCR. Purified libraries were quantified with a Qubit 3.0 fluorometer, sized on a Bioanalyzer 2100, and re-quantified with the KAPA Library Quantification kit. Every immunoSEQ 96-well plate was sequenced on a dedicated single-read 150-cycle Illumina NextSeq 550 flow cell. Regarding the original processing steps: The immunoSEQ output contained only junctional sequences without quality scores, so filtering could not match that applied to full-length reads. To assign V/J genes and CDR3, sequences were annotated against IMGT germline references using PyIR, a Python wrapper for IgBLAST v1.9. Any read was removed if the V/J assignment was weak (E-value above 1e-6), the CDR3 was missing, or the read contained stop codons, out-of-frame junctions, or ambiguous translated residues. V3J clonotypes were defined as sequences sharing an identical inferred V gene, J gene, and CDR3 amino acid sequence. Percentage overlap between repertoires was computed as shared unique clonotypes divided by the size of the smaller repertoire. Richness of each repertoire was evaluated using RTK rarefaction, the Chao1 estimator, and Recon v2.1 estimates of unobserved clonotypes. For all TCRbeta clonotypes obtained by the gDNA method from several donors, generation probabilities were computed with OLGA. Drawn from immuneACCESS, this table holds only the in-frame rearrangements with V and J called that TCRdb kept. Clones are partly lost; checked studies trace under half to an unresolved V gene and leave the rest unexplained. V, J and clone size are taken as reported in that table, and D and trimming were inferred from the DNA itself. Here the sample has hundreds of thousands of clones; 95% to 96% occur a single time. About 0.12% of the sample is in the top ten clones.

Sequencing was done on a sample of naive CD8+ T cells sorted from blood. This sample's cell subset or site label indicates: CD45RA+CCR7+. This TCR derives from a woman aged 30 to 39 in good health. In this chain, TRBV5-1 is recombined with TRBJ2-5, and 9 junction bases match TRBD2. CDR3 reads: CASSPLGGSSGTQETQYF. The nucleotide sequence reads TGCGCCAGCAGCCCCCTGGGGGGTTCTAGCGGGACCCAAGAGACCCAGTACTTC.